This TCR beta chain was sequenced for a study of Ad26.COV2.S vaccination and SARS-CoV-2 variants. Broader study findings: While placebo recipients had lower spike-specific TCR breadth, vaccine recipients had more. Measurements of TCR breadth and depth may have given underestimates of the total T cell responses.

Produced via immunoSEQ multiplex PCR; TCRdb's table is partial and in-frame only. This sample has over 130,000 clones, with just over 85% found just once. As concerns this clone: Its antigen is still unknown.

The CDR3 contains 12 residues. V lost 5 bases and J 2 bases, leaving 6 bases between the germline ends. Looked up from germline, CDR1 is MDHEN and CDR2 is SYDVKM. The TCR sequence derives from a human donor who had recovered from COVID-19. This sample comprised peripheral blood, obtained after recovery from COVID-19. V and J are TRBV28 and TRBJ1-2; no clear D gene. The CDR3 region is CASSPTNYGYTF. The CDR3 DNA reads TGTGCCAGCAGTCCCACCAACTATGGCTACACCTTC.